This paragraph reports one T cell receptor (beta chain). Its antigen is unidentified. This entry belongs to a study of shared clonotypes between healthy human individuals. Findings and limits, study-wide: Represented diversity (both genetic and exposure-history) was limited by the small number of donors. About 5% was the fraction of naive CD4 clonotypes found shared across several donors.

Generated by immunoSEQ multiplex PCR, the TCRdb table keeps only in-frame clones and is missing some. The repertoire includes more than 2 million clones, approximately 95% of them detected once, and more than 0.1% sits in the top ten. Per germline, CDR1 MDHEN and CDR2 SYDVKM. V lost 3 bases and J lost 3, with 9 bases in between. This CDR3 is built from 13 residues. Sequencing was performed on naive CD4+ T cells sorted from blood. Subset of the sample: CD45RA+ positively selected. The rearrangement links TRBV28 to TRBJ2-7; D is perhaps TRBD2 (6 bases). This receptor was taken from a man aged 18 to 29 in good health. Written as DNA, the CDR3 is TGTGCCAGCAGTTTCGGGGAGGTCTACGAGCAGTACTTC. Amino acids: CASSFGEVYEQYF. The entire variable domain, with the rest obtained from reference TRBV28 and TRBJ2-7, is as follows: DVKVTQSSRYLVKRTGEKVFLECVQDMDHENMFWYRQDPGLGLRLIYFSYDVKMKEKGDIPEGYSVSREKKERFSLILESASTNQTSMYLCASSFGEVYEQYFGPGTRLTVT.